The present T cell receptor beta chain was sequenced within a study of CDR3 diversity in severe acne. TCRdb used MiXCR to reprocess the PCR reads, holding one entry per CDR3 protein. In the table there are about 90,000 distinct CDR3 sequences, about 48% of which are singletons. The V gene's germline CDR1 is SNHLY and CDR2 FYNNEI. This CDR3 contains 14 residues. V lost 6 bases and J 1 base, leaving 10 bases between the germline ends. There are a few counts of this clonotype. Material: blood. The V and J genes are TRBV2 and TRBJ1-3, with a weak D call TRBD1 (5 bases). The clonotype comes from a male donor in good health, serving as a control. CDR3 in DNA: TGTGCCAGCAGGGAGGGGTCTTCTGGAAACACCATATATTTT. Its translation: CASREGSSGNTIYF.